The clone carrying this T cell receptor beta chain was observed a handful of times. The junction had 6 bases not matched to a gene; V was cut back by 6 bases and J by 8 bases. The CDR3 spans 14 residues. Per germline, CDR1 KGHDR and CDR2 SFDVKD. The repertoire was sequenced with immunoSEQ multiplex PCR; TCRdb's copy has only in-frame clones and lacks some. Of 270,000 or so clones in the sample, approximately 90% were seen once. The sample comes from a study of blood T cell repertoires in COVID-19. The sequencing input was PBMCs or T cells enriched from blood (not recorded which). The chain is built from TRBV24-1 and TRBJ2-1; 10 bases agree with TRBD2. The receptor was derived from a woman aged 40-49 years with acute COVID-19. CDR3 DNA: TGTGCCACCAGTATAACTAGCGGGACCGATGAGCAGTTCTTC. The encoded protein is CATSITSGTDEQFF.